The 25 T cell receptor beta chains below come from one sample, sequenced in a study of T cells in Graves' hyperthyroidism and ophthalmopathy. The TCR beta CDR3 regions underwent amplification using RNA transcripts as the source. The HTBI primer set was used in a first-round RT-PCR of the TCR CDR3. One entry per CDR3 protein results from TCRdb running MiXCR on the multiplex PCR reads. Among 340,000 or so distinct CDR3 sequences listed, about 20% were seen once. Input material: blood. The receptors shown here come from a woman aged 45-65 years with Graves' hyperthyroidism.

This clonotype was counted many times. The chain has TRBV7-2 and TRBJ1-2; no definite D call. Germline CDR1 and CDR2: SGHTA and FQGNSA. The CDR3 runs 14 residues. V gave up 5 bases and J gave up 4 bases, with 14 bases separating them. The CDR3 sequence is CASSTSIGGYGYTF. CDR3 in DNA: TGTGCCAGCAGCACCTCTATCGGAGGCTATGGCTACACCTTC.

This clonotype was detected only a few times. The CDR3 here is CSARPAGVRFTDTQYF. The CDR3 DNA reads as TGCAGTGCTAGACCCGCGGGGGTGAGATTCACAGATACGCAGTATTTT. The V call is TRBV20-1, the J call TRBJ2-3; 7 bases are a match to TRBD2. The CDR3 covers 16 residues. The V segment lost 2 bases and the J segment 2 bases; nucleotides outside the gene matches: 10. CDR1 and CDR2 (germline): DFQATT, SNEGSKA (reference sequence).

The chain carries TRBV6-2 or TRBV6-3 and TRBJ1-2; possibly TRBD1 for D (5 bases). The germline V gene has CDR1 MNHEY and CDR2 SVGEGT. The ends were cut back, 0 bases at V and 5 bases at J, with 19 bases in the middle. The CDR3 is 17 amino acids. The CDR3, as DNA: TGTGCCAGCAGTTACTCCCGAGGGGCACCTCGGAGGTATGGCTACACCTTC. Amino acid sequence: CASSYSRGAPRRYGYTF.

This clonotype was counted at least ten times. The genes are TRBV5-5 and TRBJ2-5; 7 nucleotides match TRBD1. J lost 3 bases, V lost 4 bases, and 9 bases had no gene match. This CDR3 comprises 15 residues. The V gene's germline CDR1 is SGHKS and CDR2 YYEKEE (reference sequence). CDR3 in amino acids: CASSRLNRGEETQYF. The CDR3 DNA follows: TGTGCCAGCAGCCGCCTCAACAGGGGCGAAGAGACCCAGTACTTC.

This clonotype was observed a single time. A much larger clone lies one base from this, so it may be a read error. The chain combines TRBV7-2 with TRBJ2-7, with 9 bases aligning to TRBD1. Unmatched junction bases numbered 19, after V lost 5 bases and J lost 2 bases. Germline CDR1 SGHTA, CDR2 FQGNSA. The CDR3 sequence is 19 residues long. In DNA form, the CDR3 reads TGTGCCAGCAGCCACCCTAAAGGGAGTGTCGGGACAGGGCCCTACGAGCAGTACTTC. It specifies CASSHPKGSVGTGPYEQYF.

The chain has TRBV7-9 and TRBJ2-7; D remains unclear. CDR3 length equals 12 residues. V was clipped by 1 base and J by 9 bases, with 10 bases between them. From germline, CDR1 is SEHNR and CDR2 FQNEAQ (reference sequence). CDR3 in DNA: TGTGCCAGCAGCTTAGGGGTCGGCGGGCAGTACGTC. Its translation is CASSLGVGGQYV.

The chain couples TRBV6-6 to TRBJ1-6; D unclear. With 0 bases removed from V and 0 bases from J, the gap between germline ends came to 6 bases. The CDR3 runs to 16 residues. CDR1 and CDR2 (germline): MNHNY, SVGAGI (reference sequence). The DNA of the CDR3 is TGTGCCAGCAGTTACTCTCAGAGCTCCTATAATTCACCCCTCCACTTT. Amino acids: CASSYSQSSYNSPLHF.

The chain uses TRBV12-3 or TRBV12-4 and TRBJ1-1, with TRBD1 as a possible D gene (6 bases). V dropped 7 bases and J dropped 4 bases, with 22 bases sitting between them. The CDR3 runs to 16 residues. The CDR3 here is CASTQAYIRGGTEAFF. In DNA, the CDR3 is TGTGCCAGCACCCAAGCGTACATCCGAGGGGGCACTGAAGCTTTCTTT.

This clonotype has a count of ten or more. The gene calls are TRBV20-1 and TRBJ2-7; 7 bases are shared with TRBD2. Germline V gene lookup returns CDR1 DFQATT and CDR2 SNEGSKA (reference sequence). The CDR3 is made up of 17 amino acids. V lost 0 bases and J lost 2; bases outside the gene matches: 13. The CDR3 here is CSARDLGGSATPYEQYF. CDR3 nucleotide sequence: TGCAGTGCTAGAGACTTGGGGGGGTCGGCGACCCCCTACGAGCAGTACTTC.

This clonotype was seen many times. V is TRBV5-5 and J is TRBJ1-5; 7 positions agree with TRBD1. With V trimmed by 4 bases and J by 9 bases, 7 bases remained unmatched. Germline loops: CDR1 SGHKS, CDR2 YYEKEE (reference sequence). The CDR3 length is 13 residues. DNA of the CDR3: TGTGCCAGCAGCCCAGGGGGACCATGGCCCCAGCATTTT. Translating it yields CASSPGGPWPQHF.

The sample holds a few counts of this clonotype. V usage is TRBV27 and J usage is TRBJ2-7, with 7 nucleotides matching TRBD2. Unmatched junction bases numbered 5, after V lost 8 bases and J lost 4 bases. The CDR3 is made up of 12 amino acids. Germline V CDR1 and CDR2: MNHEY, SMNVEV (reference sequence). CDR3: CASRRGSYEQYF. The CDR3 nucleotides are TGTGCCAGCCGCCGCGGGAGTTACGAGCAGTACTTC.

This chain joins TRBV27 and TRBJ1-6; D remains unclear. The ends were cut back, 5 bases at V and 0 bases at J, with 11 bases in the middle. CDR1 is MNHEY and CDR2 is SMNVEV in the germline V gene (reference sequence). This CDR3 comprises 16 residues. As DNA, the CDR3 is TGTGCCAGCAGTGAAGCAGTGAGCTCCTATAATTCACCCCTCCACTTT. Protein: CASSEAVSSYNSPLHF.

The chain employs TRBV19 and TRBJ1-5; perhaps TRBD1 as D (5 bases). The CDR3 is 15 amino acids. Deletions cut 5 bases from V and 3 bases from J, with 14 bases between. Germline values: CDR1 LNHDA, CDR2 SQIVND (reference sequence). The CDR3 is CASSRGRVDNQPQHF. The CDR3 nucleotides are TGTGCCAGTAGTCGGGGGAGGGTTGACAATCAGCCCCAGCATTTT.

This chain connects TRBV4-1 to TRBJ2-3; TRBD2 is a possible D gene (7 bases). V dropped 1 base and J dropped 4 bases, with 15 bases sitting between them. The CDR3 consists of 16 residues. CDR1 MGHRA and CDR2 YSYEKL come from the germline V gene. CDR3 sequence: CASSQGIGGLADTQYF. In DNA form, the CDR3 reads TGCGCCAGCAGCCAAGGTATCGGGGGGCTCGCAGATACGCAGTATTTT.

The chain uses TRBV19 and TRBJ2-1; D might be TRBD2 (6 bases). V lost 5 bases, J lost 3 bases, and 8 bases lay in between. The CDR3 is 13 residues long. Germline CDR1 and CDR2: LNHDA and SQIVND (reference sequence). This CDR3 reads CASSGGNYNEQFF. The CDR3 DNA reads TGTGCCAGTAGTGGGGGGAACTACAATGAGCAGTTCTTC.

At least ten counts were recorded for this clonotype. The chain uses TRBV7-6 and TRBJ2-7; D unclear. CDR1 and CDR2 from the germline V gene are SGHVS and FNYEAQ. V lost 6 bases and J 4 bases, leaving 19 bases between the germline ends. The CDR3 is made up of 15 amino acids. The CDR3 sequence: CASRPGTDNMYEQYF. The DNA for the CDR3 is TGTGCCAGCAGGCCCGGTACAGACAACATGTACGAGCAGTACTTC.

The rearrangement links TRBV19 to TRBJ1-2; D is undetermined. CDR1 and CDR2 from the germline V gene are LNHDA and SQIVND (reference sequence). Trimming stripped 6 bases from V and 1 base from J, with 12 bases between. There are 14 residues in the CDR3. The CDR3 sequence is CASSGSTGNYGYTF. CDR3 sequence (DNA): TGTGCCAGTAGCGGATCGACGGGTAACTATGGCTACACCTTC.

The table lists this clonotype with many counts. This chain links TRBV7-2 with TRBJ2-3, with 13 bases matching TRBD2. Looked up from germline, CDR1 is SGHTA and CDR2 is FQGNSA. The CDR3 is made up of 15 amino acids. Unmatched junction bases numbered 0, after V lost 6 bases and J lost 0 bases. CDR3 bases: TGTGCCAGCAGGGGACTAGCGGGAAGCACAGATACGCAGTATTTT. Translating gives CASRGLAGSTDTQYF.

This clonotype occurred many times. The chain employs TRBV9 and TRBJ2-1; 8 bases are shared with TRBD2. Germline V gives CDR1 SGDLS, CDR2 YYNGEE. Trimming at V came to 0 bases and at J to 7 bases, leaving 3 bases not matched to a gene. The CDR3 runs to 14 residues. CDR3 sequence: CASSVVPGGNEQFF. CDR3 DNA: TGTGCCAGCAGCGTAGTTCCGGGAGGGAATGAGCAGTTCTTC.

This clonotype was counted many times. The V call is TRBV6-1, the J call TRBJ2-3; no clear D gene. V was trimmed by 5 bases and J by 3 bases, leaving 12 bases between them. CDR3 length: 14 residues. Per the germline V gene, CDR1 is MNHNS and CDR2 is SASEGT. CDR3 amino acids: CASSYRARTDTQYF. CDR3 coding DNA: TGTGCCAGCAGTTATCGGGCAAGGACAGATACGCAGTATTTT.

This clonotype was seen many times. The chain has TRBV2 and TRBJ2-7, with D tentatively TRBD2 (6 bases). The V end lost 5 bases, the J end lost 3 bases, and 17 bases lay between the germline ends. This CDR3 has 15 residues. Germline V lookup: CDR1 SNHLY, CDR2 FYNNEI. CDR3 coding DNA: TGTGCCAGCAGTACTGAGGGGACTCTGAGCTACGAGCAGTACGTC. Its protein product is CASSTEGTLSYEQYV.

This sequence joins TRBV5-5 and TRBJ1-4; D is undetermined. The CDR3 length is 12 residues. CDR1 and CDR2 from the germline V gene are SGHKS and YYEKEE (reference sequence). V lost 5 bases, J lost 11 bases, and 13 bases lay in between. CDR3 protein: CASSFDGLKLFF. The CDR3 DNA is TGTGCCAGCAGTTTCGACGGGTTGAAACTGTTTTTT.

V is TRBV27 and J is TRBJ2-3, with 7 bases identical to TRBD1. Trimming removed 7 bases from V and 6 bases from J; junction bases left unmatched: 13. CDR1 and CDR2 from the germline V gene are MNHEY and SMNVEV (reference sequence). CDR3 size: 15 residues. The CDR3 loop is CASIPTPGTVDTQYF. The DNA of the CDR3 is TGTGCCAGCATCCCCACCCCCGGGACAGTGGATACGCAGTATTTT.

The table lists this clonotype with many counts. The CDR3 DNA reads as TGCGCCAGCAGCTTGGTGGTGGGGAACACTGAAGCTTTCTTT. Amino acids: CASSLVVGNTEAFF. The chain combines TRBV5-1 with TRBJ1-1; D uncertain. Germline CDR1 reads SGHRS; CDR2 reads YFSETQ. Deletions cut 0 bases from V and 1 base from J, with 7 bases between. The CDR3 has 14 amino acids.

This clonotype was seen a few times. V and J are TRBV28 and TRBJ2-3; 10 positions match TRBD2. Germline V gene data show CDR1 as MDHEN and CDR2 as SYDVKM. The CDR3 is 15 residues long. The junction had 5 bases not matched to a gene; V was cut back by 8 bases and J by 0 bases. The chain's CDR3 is CASGQTSGSTDTQYF. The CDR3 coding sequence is TGTGCCAGCGGCCAGACTAGCGGGAGCACAGATACGCAGTATTTT.